This entry describes one T cell receptor (beta chain). The data derive from a study of cytotoxic CD8 clonotypes in ibrutinib-treated CLL. For the study at large: An average of 255,043 productive templates and roughly 94,000 productive rearrangements was obtained per sample.

The table came from immunoSEQ multiplex PCR; TCRdb's copy has only in-frame clones and leaves some out. The data show more than 200,000 clones, roughly 70% seen once. PBMCs that had been cryopreserved were the source of approximately 1.8 micrograms of genomic DNA for TCR beta libraries. V was clipped by 4 bases and J by 2 bases; unmatched bases: 8. Germline V gene sequence: CDR1 SGHRS, CDR2 YFSETQ. CDR3 length: 16 residues. The V call is TRBV5-1, the J call TRBJ2-3, with 9 nucleotides matching TRBD2. The material was PBMCs, obtained after 24 months of ibrutinib treatment. The sequence was obtained from a human donor with chronic lymphocytic leukemia. CDR3 sequence: CASSALPSGTTDTQYF. Here the CDR3 DNA reads TGCGCCAGCAGCGCCCTGCCTAGCGGGACCACAGATACGCAGTATTTT. Complete variable domain (other parts from reference TRBV5-1 and TRBJ2-3): KAGVTQTPRYLIKTRGQQVTLSCSPISGHRSVSWYQQTPGQGLQFLFEYFSETQRNKGNFPGRFSGRQFSNSRSEMNVSTLELGDSALYLCASSALPSGTTDTQYFGPGTRLTVL.